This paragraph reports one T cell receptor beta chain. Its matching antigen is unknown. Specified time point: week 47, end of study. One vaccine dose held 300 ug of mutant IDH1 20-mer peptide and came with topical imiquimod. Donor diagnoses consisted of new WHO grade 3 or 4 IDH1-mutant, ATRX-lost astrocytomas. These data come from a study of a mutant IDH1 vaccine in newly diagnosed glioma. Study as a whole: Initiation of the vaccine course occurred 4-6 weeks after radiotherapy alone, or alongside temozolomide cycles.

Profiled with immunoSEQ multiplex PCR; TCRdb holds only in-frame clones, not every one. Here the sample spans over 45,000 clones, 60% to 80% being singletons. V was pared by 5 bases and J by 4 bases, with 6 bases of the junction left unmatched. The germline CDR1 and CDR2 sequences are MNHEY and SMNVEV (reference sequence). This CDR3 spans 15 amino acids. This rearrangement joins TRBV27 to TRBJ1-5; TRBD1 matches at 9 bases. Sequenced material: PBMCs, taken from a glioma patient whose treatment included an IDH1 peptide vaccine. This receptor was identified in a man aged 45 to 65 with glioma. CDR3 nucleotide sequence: TGTGCCAGCAGTCGCGGGACAGGGAAAAATCAGCCCCAGCATTTT. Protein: CASSRGTGKNQPQHF.